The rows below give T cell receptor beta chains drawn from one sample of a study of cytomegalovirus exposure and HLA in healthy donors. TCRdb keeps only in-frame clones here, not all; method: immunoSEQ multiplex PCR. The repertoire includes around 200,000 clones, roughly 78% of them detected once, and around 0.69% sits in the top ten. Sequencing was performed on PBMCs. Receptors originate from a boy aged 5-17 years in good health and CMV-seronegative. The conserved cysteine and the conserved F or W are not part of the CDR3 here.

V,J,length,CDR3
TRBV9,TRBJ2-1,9,ASGTGGTNF
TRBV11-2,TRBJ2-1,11,ASSPGSYNEQF
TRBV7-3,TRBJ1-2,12,ASSLGQGARGYT
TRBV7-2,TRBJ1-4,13,ASSPEGQVNEKLF
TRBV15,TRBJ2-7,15,ATSRERRTDSLGEQY
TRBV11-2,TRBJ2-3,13,ASSLERGGADTQY
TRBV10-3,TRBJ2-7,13,ATLGNGGWRAEQY
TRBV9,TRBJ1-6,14,ASSVDGGGANSPLH
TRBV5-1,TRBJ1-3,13,ARTGVGPLGNTIY
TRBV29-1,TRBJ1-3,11,SAEQGLGNTIY
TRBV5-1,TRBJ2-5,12,ASSLLQVQETQY
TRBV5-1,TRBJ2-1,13,ASSQGTSSYNEQF
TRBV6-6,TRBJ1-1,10,ASSPPSLEAF
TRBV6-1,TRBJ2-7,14,ASSEGLDRDSYEQY
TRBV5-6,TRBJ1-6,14,ASSSGLSSYNSPLH
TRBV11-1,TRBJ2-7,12,ASSLGGQTYEQY
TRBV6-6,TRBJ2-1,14,ASSGTSGSSYNEQF
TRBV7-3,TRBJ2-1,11,ASSFRGSNEQF
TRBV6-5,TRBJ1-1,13,ASSYSRRRNTEAF
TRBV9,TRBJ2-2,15,ASSTSPPGTITGELF
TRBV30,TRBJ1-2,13,AWSVLGSGGKGYT
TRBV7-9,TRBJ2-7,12,ASSPPSGSYEQY
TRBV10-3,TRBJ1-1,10,AARGVNTEAF
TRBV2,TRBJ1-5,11,ASQDRGNQPQH
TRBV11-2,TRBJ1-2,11,ASSLWGDYGYT
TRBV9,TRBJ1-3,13,ASSPRDSSGNTIY
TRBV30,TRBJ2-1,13,AWSKLAGGNNEQF
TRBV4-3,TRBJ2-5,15,ASSQDLSGTGKETQY
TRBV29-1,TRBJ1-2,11,SDGTGPFYGYT
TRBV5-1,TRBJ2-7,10,ASSRPGGEQY
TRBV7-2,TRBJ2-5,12,ASSSGQGWETQY
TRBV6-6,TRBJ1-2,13,ASSFDSPGVHGYT
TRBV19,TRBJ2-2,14,ASSLRTEWDTGELF
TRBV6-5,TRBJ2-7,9,ASRVSDEQY
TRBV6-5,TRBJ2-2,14,ASSYSGTAITGELF
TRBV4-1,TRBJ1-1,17,ASSQDKGGQLFRRGEAF
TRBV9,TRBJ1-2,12,ASSPSGRAYGYT
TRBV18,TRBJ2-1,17,ASSPPDRGLLMPYNEQF
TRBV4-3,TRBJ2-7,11,ASSAGPTYEQY
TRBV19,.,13,ASSIKDGDLYEQY
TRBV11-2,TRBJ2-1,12,ASRPTGDYNEQF
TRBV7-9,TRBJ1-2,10,SSSLDSHGYT
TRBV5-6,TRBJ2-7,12,ASSFGGSLNEQY
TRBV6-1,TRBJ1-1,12,ASRRDRGRPEAF
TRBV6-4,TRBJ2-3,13,ASSEDGGATDTQY
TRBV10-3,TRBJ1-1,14,AISERSGQSGTEAF
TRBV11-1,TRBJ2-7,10,ASSAEGWEQY
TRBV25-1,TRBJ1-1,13,ASKGDREMNTEAF
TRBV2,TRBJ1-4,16,ASTDQRRRARESEKLF
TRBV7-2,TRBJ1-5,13,ASSLDRYSNQPQH
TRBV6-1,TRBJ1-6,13,ASSEGQGPNSPLH
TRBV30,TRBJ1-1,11,AWSLTMNTEAF
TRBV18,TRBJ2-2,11,ASSPGTSLELF
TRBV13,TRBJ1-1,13,ASSLVPGENTEAF
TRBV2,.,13,ASSDLSGRAHEQY